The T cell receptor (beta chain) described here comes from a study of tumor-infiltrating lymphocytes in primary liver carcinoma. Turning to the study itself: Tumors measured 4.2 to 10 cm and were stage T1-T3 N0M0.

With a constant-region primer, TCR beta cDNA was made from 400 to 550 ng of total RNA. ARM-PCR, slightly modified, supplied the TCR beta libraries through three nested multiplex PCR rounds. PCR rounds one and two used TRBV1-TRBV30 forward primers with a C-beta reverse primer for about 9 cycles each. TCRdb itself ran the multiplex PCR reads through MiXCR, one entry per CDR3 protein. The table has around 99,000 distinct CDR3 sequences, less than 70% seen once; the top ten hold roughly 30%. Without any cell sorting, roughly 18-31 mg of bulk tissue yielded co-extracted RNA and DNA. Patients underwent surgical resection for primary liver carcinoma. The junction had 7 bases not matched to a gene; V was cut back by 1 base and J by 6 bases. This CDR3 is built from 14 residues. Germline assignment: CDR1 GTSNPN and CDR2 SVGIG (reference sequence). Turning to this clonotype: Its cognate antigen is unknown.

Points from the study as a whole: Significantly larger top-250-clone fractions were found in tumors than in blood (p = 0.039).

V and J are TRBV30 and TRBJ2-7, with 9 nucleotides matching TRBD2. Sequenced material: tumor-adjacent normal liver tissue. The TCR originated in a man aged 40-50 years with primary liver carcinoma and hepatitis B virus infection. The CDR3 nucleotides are TGTGCCTGGAGTGCTAGCGGGATCTTTCCCGAGCAGTACTTC. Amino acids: CAWSASGIFPEQYF.